This entry lists 27 T cell receptor beta chains sequenced from one sample in a study of OX40 agonist ivuxolimab in advanced cancers. Only in-frame clones appear in the TCRdb table, and some are missing; sequencing was by immunoSEQ multiplex PCR. The sample lists over 65,000 clones; around 92% were seen once. Source: CD4+ or CD8+ T cells sorted from blood, taken in a trial of the OX40 agonist ivuxolimab. The receptors here all came from an adult with an advanced solid tumor such as melanoma, head and neck, liver or kidney cancer.

The chain recombines TRBV6-5 with TRBJ1-1; D ambiguous. Per the germline V gene, CDR1 is MNHEY and CDR2 is SVGAGI. Deletions cut 5 bases from V and 1 base from J, with 11 bases between. The CDR3 length is 14 residues. DNA of the CDR3: TGTGCCAGCAGTACGGCCATCAAGAACACTGAAGCTTTCTTT. Translation gives CASSTAIKNTEAFF.

This sequence joins TRBV5-4 and TRBJ2-3; no definite D call. Germline V gives CDR1 SGHNT, CDR2 YYREEE (reference sequence). The CDR3 consists of 14 residues. Trimming cost V 4 bases and J 2 bases, with 11 bases left between them. The CDR3 DNA sequence: TGTGCCAGCAGCCTCGAGGCGTTCACAGATACGCAGTATTTT. Protein: CASSLEAFTDTQYF.

This chain uses TRBV5-1 with TRBJ2-7; D remains unclear. Germline lookup yields CDR1 SGHRS and CDR2 YFSETQ. Trimming shortened V by 0 bases and J by 6 bases, and 10 bases separated the two germline ends. The CDR3 consists of 13 residues. This CDR3 reads CASSLGTSGEQYF. The DNA for the CDR3 is TGCGCCAGCAGCTTGGGGACCTCGGGCGAGCAGTACTTC.

The chain employs TRBV4-3 and TRBJ2-1; maybe TRBD1 (6 bases). The V end was cut by 1 base, the J end by 2 bases, with 9 bases between. The CDR3 consists of 15 residues. Germline V lookup: CDR1 LGHNA, CDR2 YSLEER. For the CDR3, the DNA is TGCGCCAGCAGCCAAGTAACAGGGACCTACAATGAGCAGTTCTTC. Translated, it gives CASSQVTGTYNEQFF.

V is TRBV7-9 and J is TRBJ2-7; D is possibly TRBD1 or TRBD2 (5 bases each). Germline-derived CDR1 and CDR2 are SEHNR and FQNEAQ (reference sequence). CDR3 length equals 14 residues. V gave up 0 bases and J gave up 2 bases, with 8 bases separating them. DNA of the CDR3: TGTGCCAGCAGCTTAGCGTGGGGGACCTACGAGCAGTACTTC. This sequence encodes CASSLAWGTYEQYF.

The J gene is TRBJ2-1, the V gene TRBV9, with D possibly matching TRBD2 (7 bases). From germline, CDR1 is SGDLS and CDR2 YYNGEE. This CDR3 region has 16 residues. V lost 0 bases and J 4 bases, leaving 14 bases between the germline ends. Here the CDR3 DNA reads TGTGCCAGCAGCGTAGCAGGGGACTACTCATACAATGAGCAGTTCTTC. It codes for CASSVAGDYSYNEQFF.

The gene calls are TRBV13 and TRBJ1-6; TRBD1 aligns across 7 bases. J lost 9 bases, V lost 6 bases, and 8 bases had no gene match. Germline V gives CDR1 PRHDT, CDR2 FYEKMQ (reference sequence). CDR3 size: 14 residues. The CDR3 reads CASRYGTESSPLHF. DNA for the CDR3: TGTGCCAGCAGGTACGGGACAGAGAGTTCACCCCTCCACTTT.

For the CDR3, the DNA is TGTGCCAGCAGCTCCTCGGGACAGGGTAACTACGAGCAGTACTTC. It yields the protein CASSSSGQGNYEQYF. The V gene is TRBV13, the J gene TRBJ2-5; TRBD1 agrees at 9 bases. The DNA end favors TRBJ2-7, so the J call may be wrong. Germline CDR1 PRHDT, CDR2 FYEKMQ (reference sequence). The CDR3 extends over 15 amino acids.

The V and J genes are TRBV6-6 and TRBJ2-2; weak D call: TRBD1 (5 bases). Germline V gives CDR1 MNHNY, CDR2 SVGAGI (reference sequence). V lost 6 bases to trimming and J lost 3 bases, with 8 bases between them. The CDR3 runs 13 residues. CDR3 in DNA: TGTGCCAGCAGAGACAGTTACACCGGGGAGCTGTTTTTT. Residues: CASRDSYTGELFF.

The chain recombines TRBV18 with TRBJ2-5; TRBD2 might be the D (6 bases). The CDR3 totals 17 residues. The germline V gene has CDR1 KGHSH and CDR2 LQKENI. Trimming took off 3 bases at V and 0 bases at J, with 17 bases between the two ends. CDR3 residues: CASSPPLDYSYQETQYF. The CDR3 nucleotides are TGTGCCAGCTCACCTCCCCTGGACTATTCGTACCAAGAGACCCAGTACTTC.

Points on this clone: The identical CDR3 is also encoded by other nucleotide sequences in the sample. The chain has TRBV4-2 and TRBJ1-1; tentatively, D is TRBD1 (5 bases). Per the germline V gene, CDR1 is LGHNA and CDR2 is YNFKEQ. This CDR3 is built from 15 residues. V was trimmed by 3 bases and J by 2 bases, leaving 13 bases between them. The CDR3 DNA follows: TGTGCCAGCAGCCAGGAGCAGGGAGCTAACACTGAAGCTTTCTTT. Protein sequence: CASSQEQGANTEAFF.

This sequence joins TRBV7-9 and TRBJ2-1, with 9 bases that match TRBD2. J gave up 10 bases and V 5 bases, and 9 bases lay outside the gene matches. The length of the CDR3 is 14 residues. Germline V gene sequence: CDR1 SEHNR, CDR2 FQNEAQ (reference sequence). Written as DNA, the CDR3 is TGTGCCAGCAGCCCCAGCGGGGGGCCTTGGGAGCAGTTCTTC. This translates into CASSPSGGPWEQFF.

CDR3 loop: CASSLIEQGRYNEQFF. DNA of the CDR3: TGTGCCAGCAGCTTAATCGAACAGGGGAGGTACAATGAGCAGTTCTTC. The V call is TRBV7-9, the J call TRBJ2-1, with a possible D match to TRBD1 (7 bases). Germline V gives CDR1 SEHNR, CDR2 FQNEAQ (reference sequence). The ends were cut back, 2 bases at V and 4 bases at J, with 15 bases in the middle. The CDR3 consists of 16 residues.

The chain employs TRBV28 and TRBJ1-2; D possibly corresponds to TRBD1 (6 bases). V gave up 4 bases and J gave up 2 bases, with 14 bases separating them. The CDR3 runs to 15 residues. Germline CDR1 and CDR2: MDHEN and SYDVKM. In DNA form, the CDR3 reads TGTGCCAGCAGTTCGGACAGAGTAGGCAACTATGGCTACACCTTC. Protein sequence: CASSSDRVGNYGYTF.

The rearrangement joins TRBV11-2 to TRBJ1-1; the match to TRBD1 covers 7 bases. CDR3 length: 14 residues. Unmatched junction bases numbered 4, after V lost 2 bases and J lost 4 bases. Germline loops: CDR1 SGHAT, CDR2 FQNNGV. The CDR3, as DNA: TGTGCCAGCAGCTTAAGGGCAGGGGGCACTGAAGCTTTCTTT. Translating gives CASSLRAGGTEAFF. The variable domain in full, completed from reference TRBV11-2 and TRBJ1-1, reads EAGVAQSPRYKIIEKRQSVAFWCNPISGHATLYWYQQILGQGPKLLIQFQNNGVVDDSQLPKDRFSAERLKGVDSTLKIQPAKLEDSAVYLCASSLRAGGTEAFFGQGTRLTVV.

This sequence joins TRBV9 and TRBJ1-2; D call uncertain. V was trimmed by 0 bases and J by 5 bases, leaving 8 bases between them. CDR1 SGDLS and CDR2 YYNGEE come from the germline V gene. The CDR3 runs 13 residues. CDR3 in amino acids: CASSVATQYGYTF. The CDR3 region has the DNA TGTGCCAGCAGCGTAGCGACCCAGTATGGCTACACCTTC.

With regard to this clone: Given a much more abundant clone one base away, this may be a read error. The same CDR3 also results from other DNA sequences found in this sample. The rearrangement links TRBV10-1 to TRBJ2-2; possibly TRBD1 or TRBD2 for D (5 bases each). The CDR3 loop spans 14 amino acids. Germline V CDR1 and CDR2: WNHNN, SYGVQD (reference sequence). Trimming took off 8 bases at V and 5 bases at J, with 15 bases between the two ends. The CDR3 DNA is TGCGCCAGCCGGGACCCCGGGGATACCGGGGAGCTGTTTTTT. It translates to CASRDPGDTGELFF.

The V call is TRBV7-9, the J call TRBJ2-2; no clear D gene. Trimming removed 4 bases from V and 2 bases from J, with 11 bases in between. This CDR3 spans 15 amino acids. Germline V gene data show CDR1 as SEHNR and CDR2 as FQNEAQ (reference sequence). CDR3 in amino acids: CASSSPPFNTGELFF. CDR3 DNA: TGTGCCAGCAGCTCCCCGCCATTCAACACCGGGGAGCTGTTTTTT.

The V gene is TRBV5-1, the J gene TRBJ1-6; D gene ambiguous. This CDR3 contains 13 residues. V lost 3 bases, J lost 8 bases, and 9 bases lay in between. The germline V gene encodes CDR1 SGHRS and CDR2 YFSETQ. CDR3 residues: CASSSKFYSPLHF. The CDR3, as DNA: TGCGCCAGCAGCTCGAAATTTTATTCACCCCTCCACTTT. The complete variable domain, with remaining parts taken from reference TRBV5-1 and TRBJ1-6, reads KAGVTQTPRYLIKTRGQQVTLSCSPISGHRSVSWYQQTPGQGLQFLFEYFSETQRNKGNFPGRFSGRQFSNSRSEMNVSTLELGDSALYLCASSSKFYSPLHFGNGTRLTVT.

This clone showed up just a few times. The rearrangement links TRBV2 to TRBJ2-7, with 9 nucleotides matching TRBD1. The germline gives CDR1 SNHLY, CDR2 FYNNEI. The CDR3 consists of 11 residues. Germline trimming cut 8 bases from V and 7 bases from J; bases unmatched to any gene: 3. For the CDR3, the DNA is TGTGCCAGCCGGACAGGGGAAGAGCAGTACTTC. This translates into CASRTGEEQYF.

This clone turned up a few times. The rearrangement links TRBV30 to TRBJ2-3; D unresolved. In germline, CDR1 is GTSNPN, CDR2 SVGIG (reference sequence). The V gene lost 0 bases and the J gene lost 2 bases, with 12 bases spanning the gap. This CDR3 is 15 amino acids long. The CDR3 coding sequence is TGTGCCTGGAGTGTAGAGGCAGACGTCACAGATACGCAGTATTTT. It encodes CAWSVEADVTDTQYF.

The table lists this clone with a count of one. The chain has TRBV6-5 and TRBJ2-3; TRBD2 matches 12 bases. From germline, CDR1 is MNHEY and CDR2 SVGAGI. This CDR3 has 15 amino acids. Germline trimming cut 5 bases from V and 0 bases from J; bases unmatched to any gene: 0. The CDR3 spells CASSLAGGSTDTQYF. CDR3 bases: TGTGCCAGCAGTCTAGCGGGGGGGAGCACAGATACGCAGTATTTT.

The chain joins TRBV5-1 to TRBJ1-1; possible D gene TRBD1, 6 bases. Deletions cut 2 bases from V and 5 bases from J, with 13 bases between. Germline-derived CDR1 and CDR2 are SGHRS and YFSETQ. This CDR3 is built from 14 residues. The CDR3 reads CASSLQGSLTEAFF. The CDR3, as DNA: TGCGCCAGCAGCTTACAGGGATCGTTAACTGAAGCTTTCTTT.

A note on this clone: The germline gene is not matched at one end of the junction; a read error may be the cause. The V and J genes are TRBV7-7 and TRBJ2-3; D gene ambiguous. Germline-derived CDR1 and CDR2 are SSHAT and FNYEAQ (reference sequence). The CDR3 covers 13 residues. CDR3 region: CASSFGSTDTQYF. In DNA, the CDR3 is TGTGCTAGCAGCTTCGGTAGCACAGATACGCAGTATTTT.

The rearrangement joins TRBV7-6 to TRBJ2-7; 7 nucleotides match TRBD2. CDR3 length equals 14 residues. The V gene end was trimmed by 4 bases and the J gene end by 0 bases; junction bases not matched to a gene: 3. The germline gives CDR1 SGHVS, CDR2 FNYEAQ. In DNA form, the CDR3 reads TGTGCCAGCAGCTATGGGGGGGGCTCCTACGAGCAGTACTTC. Translation: CASSYGGGSYEQYF.

The chain joins TRBV7-8 to TRBJ1-6; D uncertain. The CDR3 totals 15 residues. V was pared by 3 bases and J by 5 bases, with 11 bases between. Germline CDR1 is SGHVS and CDR2 is FQNEAQ. CDR3 sequence (DNA): TGTGCCAGCAGCTTTACCGTCCATGATAATTCACCCCTCCACTTT. It encodes CASSFTVHDNSPLHF.

The rearrangement links TRBV27 to TRBJ1-1; D gene ambiguous. With 3 bases removed from V and 1 base from J, the gap between germline ends came to 9 bases. This CDR3 is 14 amino acids long. From germline, CDR1 is MNHEY and CDR2 SMNVEV (reference sequence). CDR3 sequence reads: CASSLAPRNTEAFF. The CDR3 DNA sequence: TGTGCCAGCAGTTTGGCCCCCCGGAACACTGAAGCTTTCTTT.